Each of the 2 T cell receptor beta chains below was sequenced from the same sample in a study of T cell responses to AZD1222 COVID-19 vaccine. Clones were read by immunoSEQ multiplex PCR, and TCRdb kept only the in-frame ones, dropping some. The repertoire holds approximately 80,000 clones, with 80% to 90% as singletons. Sequencing used peripheral blood, obtained 28 days after the second AZD1222 dose. The receptor set was obtained from an adult who received the AZD1222 COVID-19 vaccine.

J is TRBJ1-2 and V is TRBV10-1; D is unresolved. The CDR3 covers 13 residues. V lost 0 bases and J lost 4, with 6 bases in between. CDR1 is WNHNN and CDR2 is SYGVQD in the germline V gene (reference sequence). This CDR3 is CASSESEAYGYTF. The CDR3 region has the DNA TGCGCCAGCAGTGAGTCGGAGGCCTATGGCTACACCTTC.

V gene TRBV5-4 combines with J gene TRBJ2-7, with TRBD1 matching over 9 bases. V lost 4 bases to trimming and J lost 7 bases; unmatched junction nucleotides: 6. Germline loops: CDR1 SGHNT, CDR2 YYREEE (reference sequence). The CDR3 covers 13 residues. CDR3 sequence (DNA): TGTGCCAGCAGCACCCGGGACAGGGAGGAGCAGTACTTC. This encodes CASSTRDREEQYF.